Sequencing of this T cell receptor beta chain was carried out in a study of a mutant IDH1 vaccine in newly diagnosed glioma. Turning to the study itself: Onset of vaccination occurred 4-6 weeks following radiotherapy alone, or with temozolomide cycles.

This table comes from immunoSEQ multiplex PCR, and its TCRdb copy is limited to in-frame clones, with some not included. The data hold over 50,000 clones, with about 86% observed a single time. Indicated time point: week 5, during vaccination. The vaccine gave 300 ug of a 20-mer mutant IDH1 peptide subcutaneously per dose. V gave up 0 bases and J gave up 8 bases; unmatched junction bases: 14. Germline-derived CDR1 and CDR2 are SEHNR and FQNEAQ (reference sequence). CDR3 length: 17 amino acids. About this clone itself: The target antigen is unknown.

This sample comprised PBMCs, obtained from a glioma patient whose treatment included an IDH1 peptide vaccine. The chain combines TRBV7-9 with TRBJ1-1, with TRBD1 matching 8 bases. The sequence was obtained from a young man with glioma. The DNA for the CDR3 is TGTGCCAGCAGCTTAGCGCGAGGACAGGGAGACCAACTCGAAGCTTTCTTT. Translating gives CASSLARGQGDQLEAFF. Full variable domain (missing parts from reference TRBV7-9 and TRBJ1-1): DTGVSQNPRHKITKRGQNVTFRCDPISEHNRLYWYRQTLGQGPEFLTYFQNEAQLEKSRLLSDRFSAERPKGSFSTLEIQRTEQGDSAMYLCASSLARGQGDQLEAFFGQGTRLTVV.